Listed here are 11 T cell receptor beta chains from one sample, sequenced in a study of T-cell memory formation after mild COVID-19. TCRdb used MiXCR to reprocess the 5' RACE reads, holding one entry per CDR3 protein. Altogether tens of thousands of distinct CDR3 sequences are present, approximately 9.1% being singletons, with the ten largest covering about 12%. The sequenced sample consisted of PBMCs or a T cell subset sorted from them (not recorded which). Receptors originate from an adult woman who had mild COVID-19 (a few samples of this study predate the infection). Cell type and time point are not known.

This clonotype was counted ten times or more. The chain carries TRBV6-2 or TRBV6-3 and TRBJ2-5; TRBD1 agrees at 9 bases. The length of the CDR3 is 15 residues. V dropped 5 bases and J dropped 4; count of bases not matched to a gene: 8. Germline loops: CDR1 MNHEY, CDR2 SVGEGT. CDR3 region: CASSTSGTGRETQYF. Here the CDR3 DNA reads TGTGCCAGCAGTACCTCCGGGACAGGGAGAGAGACCCAGTACTTC.

This clonotype has a count of ten or more. The chain employs TRBV7-9 and TRBJ1-2; D not certain. CDR1 is SEHNR and CDR2 is FQNEAQ in the germline V gene (reference sequence). This CDR3 is 13 amino acids long. Trimming cost V 8 bases and J 6 bases, with 16 bases left between them. The CDR3: CASGLGKTNGYTF. The CDR3 region has the DNA TGTGCCAGCGGCCTGGGTAAAACGAATGGCTACACCTTC. Looking up the rest from reference TRBV7-9 and TRBJ1-2 gives the full variable domain: DTGVSQNPRHKITKRGQNVTFRCDPISEHNRLYWYRQTLGQGPEFLTYFQNEAQLEKSRLLSDRFSAERPKGSFSTLEIQRTEQGDSAMYLCASGLGKTNGYTFGSGTRLTVV.

Ten or more counts support this clonotype. This chain joins TRBV5-6 and TRBJ2-5; weak D call: TRBD2 (6 bases). The V and J ends lost 4 bases and 3 bases respectively, with 16 bases between them. In germline, CDR1 is SGHDT, CDR2 YYEEEE. There are 15 residues in the CDR3. DNA for the CDR3: TGTGCCAGCAGCACCCGTCTGGGCGGGAAAGAGACCCAGTACTTC. Encoded protein: CASSTRLGGKETQYF.

The rearrangement uses TRBV7-6 and TRBJ1-1; D is undetermined. The CDR3 is 13 residues long. Trimming removed 3 bases at V and 1 base at J, with 6 bases between. Germline assignment: CDR1 SGHVS and CDR2 FNYEAQ. The CDR3 sequence: CASSFSRNTEAFF. CDR3 nucleotide sequence: TGTGCCAGCAGCTTCAGCCGGAACACTGAAGCTTTCTTT.

This clonotype was detected a few times. This chain uses TRBV6-1 with TRBJ2-7, with TRBD2 matching 9 bases. Trimming at V came to 3 bases and at J to 6 bases, leaving 12 bases not matched to a gene. The CDR3 is 16 amino acids. Germline lookup yields CDR1 MNHNS and CDR2 SASEGT. CDR3 in DNA: TGTGCCAGCAGTGAGAGGAGCGGGGGGCTCGGGTCCGAGCAGTACTTC. Its protein is CASSERSGGLGSEQYF.

There are a few counts of this clonotype. The chain couples TRBV27 to TRBJ2-7, with 7 bases lining up with TRBD1. CDR3 length: 14 amino acids. Trimming removed 9 bases from V and 5 bases from J; junction bases left unmatched: 13. Germline V gives CDR1 MNHEY, CDR2 SMNVEV (reference sequence). The CDR3 DNA is TGTGCCAGTTCAAAAGACAGGGTGGTTGACGAGCAGTACTTC. Residues: CASSKDRVVDEQYF.

This clonotype was detected only a few times. The chain links TRBV20-1 to TRBJ1-2; D remains ambiguous. The V end lost 3 bases, the J end lost 7 bases, and 18 bases lay between the germline ends. The CDR3 is 14 amino acids. Germline V lookup: CDR1 DFQATT, CDR2 SNEGSKA (reference sequence). For the CDR3, the DNA is TGCAGTGCTAGGGCTACGATAAGCGGGCCTGGCTACACCTTC. This encodes CSARATISGPGYTF.

This chain's CDR3 is CASSYGQDQYF. In DNA, the CDR3 is TGTGCCAGCAGTTACGGGCAGGACCAGTACTTC. The chain couples TRBV6-5 to TRBJ2-1; no firm D call. With the DNA end fitting TRBJ2-5 better, the J assignment may be wrong. The germline gives CDR1 MNHEY, CDR2 SVGAGI. The CDR3 is made up of 11 amino acids.

The V gene is TRBV5-1, the J gene TRBJ1-1, with TRBD1 matching over 7 bases. CDR1 SGHRS and CDR2 YFSETQ come from the germline V gene. The V segment lost 3 bases and the J segment 4 bases; nucleotides outside the gene matches: 9. The CDR3 runs to 15 residues. The CDR3 coding sequence is TGCGCCAGCAGCTGGGACGGACAGGATGGCACTGAAGCTTTCTTT. It encodes CASSWDGQDGTEAFF. The full variable domain, completed using reference TRBV5-1 and TRBJ1-1, is KAGVTQTPRYLIKTRGQQVTLSCSPISGHRSVSWYQQTPGQGLQFLFEYFSETQRNKGNFPGRFSGRQFSNSRSEMNVSTLELGDSALYLCASSWDGQDGTEAFFGQGTRLTVV.

This clonotype occurred a few times. This chain connects TRBV30 to TRBJ2-5; TRBD2 matches at 11 bases. Germline lookup yields CDR1 GTSNPN and CDR2 SVGIG (reference sequence). There are 14 residues in the CDR3. The ends lost 5 bases at V and 2 bases at J; junction bases unmatched: 4. CDR3 in amino acids: CAWDLAGGQETQYF. The CDR3 region has the DNA TGTGCCTGGGATCTAGCGGGGGGACAAGAGACCCAGTACTTC.

About this clonotype: One end of the junction is discordant with germline, which a read error may explain. V gene TRBV28 combines with J gene TRBJ2-1, with D perhaps given as TRBD1 or TRBD2 (5 bases each). There are 12 residues in the CDR3. CDR1 is MDHEN, CDR2 SYDVKM, per germline. The CDR3 protein is CASSASGTDSIF. The CDR3 DNA follows: TGTGCCAGCAGTGCCTCCGGGACGGACTCGATCTTC.